This paragraph reports one T cell receptor (beta chain). Its antigen is not yet known. Base qualities are not recorded, but no much larger clone differs from it by a single base. This sample is part of a study of hypomethylating agent response in myelodysplastic syndrome (dated by TCRdb to the early 2020s). Broadly, across the study: Patients were treated with the hypomethylating agents azacitidine (about 75% of the 11) or decitabine (3 of 11). Of the myelodysplastic syndrome patients in the cohort, several were male and 2 were female. A mean patient age of 72.2 +/- 6.3 years was recorded, and a diploid cytogenetic profile was observed most commonly. TET2 mutation was identified most frequently, being present in 5 of 11 patients. Six or seven patients had a response of complete response or hematologic improvement, and a few patients did not respond. Response was defined as complete response or hematologic improvement, and any patient who met neither criterion was considered a non-responder. Summary of the overall study and its limitations: Only around 10 patients were analyzed, so the cohort was small. Healthy control donors were not age-matched to MDS patients, which could have impacted the MDS versus healthy comparison. Novel clonotypes appeared more often in responders, whereas non-responders had more contracted clonotypes after treatment. After hypomethylating agent treatment, no significant change in richness, rarefaction diversity or clonality was seen, either across all patients or within response groups. A possible recognition of novel MDS antigens by the shared GLIPH2 clusters was not confirmed and needs experimental validation.

T-cell subsets were not sorted, and bulk bone marrow was analyzed instead. Immunosequencing of the TCR beta CDR3 regions was performed on bone marrow from approximately 10 myelodysplastic syndrome patients before and after hypomethylating agent therapy. Each patient contributed a baseline bone marrow plus two to three bone marrows at different post-treatment timepoints for longitudinal repertoire tracking. Genomic DNA was extracted from whole bone marrow, and quality was checked by TapeStation, NanoDrop OneC and PicoGreen assays. According to the germline V gene (reference sequence), CDR1 reads PRHDT and CDR2 reads FYEKMQ. V ends up 1 base short and J 2 bases short, with an unmatched junction base count of 6. The CDR3, cysteine through phenylalanine, is 16 amino acids long. Only the CDR3 region is kept as DNA, spanning 48 bases read in frame from base 1. Library preparation used the immunoSEQ multiplex PCR assay. Each sample was run at survey resolution as two replicates of approximately 200 ng apiece, for a total of roughly 400 ng of DNA. The hsTCRB kit detected rearranged TCRB sequences in genomic DNA using multiplex PCR primers targeting V and J genes. The CDR3 region was amplified in a first PCR of 25 to 35 cycles using the QIAGEN Multiplex PCR Kit. Sample barcodes and Illumina adapters were added to each replicate in an 8-cycle second PCR. Pooled libraries were quantified using a QuantStudio 6 and the KAPA library quantification kit. About 14 pM of pooled libraries went onto an Illumina MiSeq for sequencing, using single-end reads of 156 cycles plus an index read of 15 cycles. The authors' pipeline ran thus. Of some 170,000 unique clonotypes, 1.5% to 2% were flagged by VDJdb annotation as previously reported viral-epitope-specific clonotypes. Raw reads were processed by the immunoSEQ Data Assistant and immunoSEQ Analyzer into normalized, annotated TCRB repertoires. BioAnalyzer and version 0.6.5 of the immunarch R package were the tools used for clonotype analysis. Every repertoire was downsampled to the clone count of the smallest repertoire before richness was estimated. Clonotypes were classified as expanded, contracted or novel by Fisher's exact tests, with novel defined as zero frequency before treatment. Significantly changed CDR3 beta sequences were clustered with GLIPH2 at simulation_depth=1000 and kmer_min_depth=3, and CDR3s shorter than five residues were left out. The table was pulled from immuneACCESS by TCRdb, which kept in-frame rearrangements only. Such tables lose some clones; where checked, under half of the loss comes from unresolved V genes, and the rest has no known cause. V, J and clone size reflect that table, while D and trimming were determined from the DNA. This sample comprises approximately 2,000 clones, approximately 86% of them detected only once. The ten largest clones capture 20% to 25% of the sample.

Source: bone marrow, taken before or after starting hypomethylating agent treatment for myelodysplastic syndrome (not recorded which). The V and J segments used are TRBV13 and TRBJ2-7, with 9 bases matching TRBD2. This receptor was obtained from a human donor with myelodysplastic syndrome. CDR3 region: CASSLDASGTPYEQYF. The DNA sequence is as follows: TGTGCCAGCAGCTTAGATGCTAGCGGGACCCCCTACGAGCAGTACTTC.